This TCR delta chain was found in a study of gamma-delta T cells after stem cell transplantation (dated by TCRdb to the mid-2010s). The library was generated by RT-PCR. Sequenced on an Illumina MiSeq. Via CATT, TCRdb reprocessed the public reads, and rows with identical DNA were then joined. The sample table contains around 16,000 delta-chain clones; only one count was recorded for 9.4% of them. The biggest ten clones account for 62% of the sample. Based on the germline V gene, the CDR1 and CDR2 sequences are NSMFDY and ISSIKDK. From its cysteine to its phenylalanine, the CDR3 spans 20 amino acids. This clone was seen many times. Its cognate antigen has yet to be identified. The limits of the CDR3 on the DNA are not certain, so only TCRdb's listed CDR3 is given. Other DNA sequences in this specimen translate into the identical CDR3.

The sequence links TRAV29/DV5 to TRDJ1. This receptor was identified in a human donor. It is not recorded whose cells these are; they may come from a transplant donor. Material for sequencing was gamma-delta T cells. This receptor has the CDR3 CSVLLCSKRSDPSRQGKLIF.